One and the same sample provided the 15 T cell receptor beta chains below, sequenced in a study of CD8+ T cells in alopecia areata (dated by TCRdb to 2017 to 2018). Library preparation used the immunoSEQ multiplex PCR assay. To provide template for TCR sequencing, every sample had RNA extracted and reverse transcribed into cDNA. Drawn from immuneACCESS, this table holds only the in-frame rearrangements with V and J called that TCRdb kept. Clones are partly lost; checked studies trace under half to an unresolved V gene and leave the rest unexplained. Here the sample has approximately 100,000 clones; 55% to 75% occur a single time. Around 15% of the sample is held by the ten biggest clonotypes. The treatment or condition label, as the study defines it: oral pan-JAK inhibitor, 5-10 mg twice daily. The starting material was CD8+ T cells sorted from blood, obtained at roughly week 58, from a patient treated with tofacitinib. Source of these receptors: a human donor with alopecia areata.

The CDR3 region is CASSRLDGTDYGYTF. In DNA, the CDR3 is TGTGCCAGCAGCCGCCTCGACGGGACAGACTATGGCTACACCTTC. The gene calls are TRBV2 and TRBJ1-2, with 7 bases aligning to TRBD1. The V gene's germline CDR1 is SNHLY and CDR2 FYNNEI. The trim removed 6 bases at V and 3 bases at J, leaving 10 bases unmatched. The CDR3 sequence is 15 residues long. The complete variable domain, with remaining parts taken from reference TRBV2 and TRBJ1-2, reads EPEVTQTPSHQVTQMGQEVILRCVPISNHLYFYWYRQILGQKVEFLVSFYNNEISEKSEIFDDQFSVERPDGSNFTLKIRSTKLEDSAMYFCASSRLDGTDYGYTFGSGTRLTVV.

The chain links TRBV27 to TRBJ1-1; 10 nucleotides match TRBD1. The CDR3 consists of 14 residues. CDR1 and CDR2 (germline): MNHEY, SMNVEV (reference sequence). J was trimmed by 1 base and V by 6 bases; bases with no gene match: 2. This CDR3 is CASSRDRGNTEAFF. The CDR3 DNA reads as TGTGCCAGCAGCAGGGACAGGGGGAACACTGAAGCTTTCTTT.

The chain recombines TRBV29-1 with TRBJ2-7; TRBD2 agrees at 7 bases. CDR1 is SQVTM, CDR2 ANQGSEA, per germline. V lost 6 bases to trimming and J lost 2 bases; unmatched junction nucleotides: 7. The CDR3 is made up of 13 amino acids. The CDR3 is CSVAGTTPYEQYF. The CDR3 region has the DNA TGCAGCGTGGCCGGGACTACGCCCTACGAGCAGTACTTC.

The CDR3 DNA sequence: TGCGCCAGCAACCGGTCCCCGAACACTGAAGCTTTCTTT. Its translation: CASNRSPNTEAFF. J is TRBJ1-1 and V is TRBV5-1, with D unresolved. The V end lost 6 bases, the J end lost 1 base, and 10 bases lay between the germline ends. CDR3 size: 13 residues. CDR1 SGHRS and CDR2 YFSETQ come from the germline V gene.

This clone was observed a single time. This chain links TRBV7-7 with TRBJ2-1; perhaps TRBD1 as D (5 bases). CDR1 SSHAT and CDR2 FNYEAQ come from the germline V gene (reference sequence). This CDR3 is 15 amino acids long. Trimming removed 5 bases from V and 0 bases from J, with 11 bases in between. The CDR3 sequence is CASSSGASSYNEQFF. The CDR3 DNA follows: TGTGCCAGCAGCAGTGGGGCCAGCTCCTACAATGAGCAGTTCTTC.

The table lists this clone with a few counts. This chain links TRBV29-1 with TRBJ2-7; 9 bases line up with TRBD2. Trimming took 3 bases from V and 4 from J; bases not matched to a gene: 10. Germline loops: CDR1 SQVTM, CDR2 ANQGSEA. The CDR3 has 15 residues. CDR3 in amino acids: CSVEDTSGSRYEQYF. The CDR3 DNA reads TGCAGCGTTGAGGATACTAGCGGGTCTCGGTACGAGCAGTACTTC.

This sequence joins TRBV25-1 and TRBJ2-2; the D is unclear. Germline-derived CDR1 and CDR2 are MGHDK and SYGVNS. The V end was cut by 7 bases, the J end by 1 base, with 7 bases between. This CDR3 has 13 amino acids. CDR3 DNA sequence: TGTGCCAGCAATGGGGTGAACACCGGGGAGCTGTTTTTT. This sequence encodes CASNGVNTGELFF.

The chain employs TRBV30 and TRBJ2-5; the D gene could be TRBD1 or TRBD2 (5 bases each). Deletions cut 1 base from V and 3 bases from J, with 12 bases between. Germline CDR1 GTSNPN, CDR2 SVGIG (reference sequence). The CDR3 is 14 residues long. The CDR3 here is CAWSEGTGEETQYF. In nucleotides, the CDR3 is TGTGCCTGGAGTGAGGGGACCGGAGAAGAGACCCAGTACTTC.

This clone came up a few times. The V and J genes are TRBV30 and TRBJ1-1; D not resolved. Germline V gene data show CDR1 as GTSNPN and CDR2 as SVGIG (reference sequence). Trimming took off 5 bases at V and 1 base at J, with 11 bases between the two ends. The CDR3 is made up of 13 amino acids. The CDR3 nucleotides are TGTGCCTGGGGGCGAACAGCGAACACTGAAGCTTTCTTT. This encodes CAWGRTANTEAFF.

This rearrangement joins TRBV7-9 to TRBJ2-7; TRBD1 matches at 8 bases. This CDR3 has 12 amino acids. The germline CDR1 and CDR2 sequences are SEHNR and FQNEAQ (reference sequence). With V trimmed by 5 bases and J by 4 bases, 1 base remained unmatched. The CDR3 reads CASSRTGYEQYF. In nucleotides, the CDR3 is TGTGCCAGCAGCCGGACAGGGTACGAGCAGTACTTC.

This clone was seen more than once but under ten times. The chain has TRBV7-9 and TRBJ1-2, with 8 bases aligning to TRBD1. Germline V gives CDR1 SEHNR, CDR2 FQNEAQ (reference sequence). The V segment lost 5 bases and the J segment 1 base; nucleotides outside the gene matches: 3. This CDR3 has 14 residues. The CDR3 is CASSRTGINYGYTF. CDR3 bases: TGTGCCAGCAGCCGGACAGGGATTAACTATGGCTACACCTTC. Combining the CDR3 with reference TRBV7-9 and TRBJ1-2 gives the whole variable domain DTGVSQNPRHKITKRGQNVTFRCDPISEHNRLYWYRQTLGQGPEFLTYFQNEAQLEKSRLLSDRFSAERPKGSFSTLEIQRTEQGDSAMYLCASSRTGINYGYTFGSGTRLTVV.

The CDR3 here is CASSPGLAGNTGELFF. The DNA for the CDR3 is TGTGCCAGCAGCCCGGGACTAGCGGGGAACACCGGGGAGCTGTTTTTT. V and J are TRBV7-3 and TRBJ2-2, with 12 bases lining up with TRBD2. Germline V lookup: CDR1 SGHTA, CDR2 FQGTGA. The V segment lost 5 bases and the J segment 1 base; nucleotides outside the gene matches: 2. The CDR3 has 16 amino acids.

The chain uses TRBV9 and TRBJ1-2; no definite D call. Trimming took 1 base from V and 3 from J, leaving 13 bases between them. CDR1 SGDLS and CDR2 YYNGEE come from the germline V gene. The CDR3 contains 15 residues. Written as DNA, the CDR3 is TGTGCCAGCAGCGTAAGAGTCGAAGGTGACTATGGCTACACCTTC. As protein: CASSVRVEGDYGYTF.

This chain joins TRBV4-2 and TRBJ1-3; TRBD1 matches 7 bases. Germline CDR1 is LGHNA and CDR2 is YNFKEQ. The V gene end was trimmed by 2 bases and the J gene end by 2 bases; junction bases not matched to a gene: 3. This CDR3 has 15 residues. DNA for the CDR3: TGTGCCAGCAGCCAACAGGGGGAACCTGGAAACACCATATATTTT. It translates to CASSQQGEPGNTIYF.

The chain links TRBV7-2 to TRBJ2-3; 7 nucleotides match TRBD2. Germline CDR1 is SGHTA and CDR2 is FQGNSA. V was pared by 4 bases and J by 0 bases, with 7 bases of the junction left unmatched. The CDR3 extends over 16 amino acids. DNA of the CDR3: TGTGCCAGCAGCTCGGGGGAGGGGTGGAGCACAGATACGCAGTATTTT. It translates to CASSSGEGWSTDTQYF.